Detailed here is one T cell receptor beta chain. Trimming removed 4 bases from V and 1 base from J, with 13 bases in between. Germline V lookup: CDR1 SGHDN, CDR2 FVKESK. This CDR3 is built from 15 residues. Only in-frame clones appear in the TCRdb table, and some are missing; sequencing was by immunoSEQ multiplex PCR. Of some 77,000 clones listed, more than 75% were seen once; the top ten hold about 2%. The data were taken from a study of radiotherapy plus CTLA-4 blockade in lung cancer. People whose metastatic non-small-cell lung cancer was chemo-refractory got focal radiation along with CTLA-4 blockade by ipilimumab.

This sample comprised peripheral blood, obtained from a patient treated with radiotherapy plus ipilimumab. This sequence was found in a human donor with non-small cell lung cancer who had a partial response to radiotherapy plus ipilimumab. The rearrangement uses TRBV14 and TRBJ1-1; D not certain. The CDR3 loop is CASSRFDGANTEAFF. CDR3 in DNA: TGTGCCAGCAGCCGATTCGACGGAGCGAACACTGAAGCTTTCTTT. The entire variable domain, with the rest obtained from reference TRBV14 and TRBJ1-1, is as follows: EAGVTQFPSHSVIEKGQTVTLRCDPISGHDNLYWYRRVMGKEIKFLLHFVKESKQDESGMPNNRFLAERTGGTYSTLKVQPAELEDSGVYFCASSRFDGANTEAFFGQGTRLTVV.